Presented here are 2 T cell receptor beta chains from one specimen sequenced in a study of PD-L1 blockade in urothelial cancer. Using immunoSEQ multiplex PCR, the repertoire was profiled, and TCRdb retains in-frame clones only, with some absent. Among around 35,000 clones listed, 82% were seen once. The sequencing here drew on PBMCs, taken around atezolizumab (anti-PD-L1) treatment. The source of these receptors is a man aged 55 to 70 with urothelial cancer.

The table lists this clone with a few counts. The chain joins TRBV19 to TRBJ2-6; D unclear. Germline V CDR1 and CDR2: LNHDA, SQIVND (reference sequence). Trimming left V 7 bases short and J 0 bases short, with 16 bases between. This CDR3 spans 17 amino acids. The CDR3 DNA follows: TGTGCCAGTACGAGTGCGGCCCAGCTCTCTGGGGCCAACGTCCTGACTTTC. Translation: CASTSAAQLSGANVLTF.

The count of this clone is one. V usage is TRBV2 and J usage is TRBJ2-3; tentatively, D is TRBD1 (6 bases). Trimming removed 5 bases at V and 6 bases at J, with 21 bases between. The length of the CDR3 is 16 residues. Germline CDR1 reads SNHLY; CDR2 reads FYNNEI. The CDR3 loop reads CASSLPGTQLGDTQYF. The CDR3 bases are TGTGCCAGCAGTCTTCCCGGGACACAACTGGGCGATACGCAGTATTTT.